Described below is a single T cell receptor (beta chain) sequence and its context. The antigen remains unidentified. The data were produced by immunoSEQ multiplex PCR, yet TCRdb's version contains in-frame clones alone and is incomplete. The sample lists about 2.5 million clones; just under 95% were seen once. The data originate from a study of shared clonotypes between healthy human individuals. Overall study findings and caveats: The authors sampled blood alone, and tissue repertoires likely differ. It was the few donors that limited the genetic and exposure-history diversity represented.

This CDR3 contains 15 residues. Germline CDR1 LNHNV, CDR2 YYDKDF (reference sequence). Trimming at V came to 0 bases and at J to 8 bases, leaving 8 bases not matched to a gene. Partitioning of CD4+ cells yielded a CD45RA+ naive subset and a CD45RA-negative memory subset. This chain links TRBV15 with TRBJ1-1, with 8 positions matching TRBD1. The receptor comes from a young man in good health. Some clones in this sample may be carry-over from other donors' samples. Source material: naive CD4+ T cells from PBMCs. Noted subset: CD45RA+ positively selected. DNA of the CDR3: TGTGCCACCAGCAGAGATGCCGACAGGGGCCGAGAAGCTTTCTTT. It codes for CATSRDADRGREAFF.